This T cell receptor (beta chain) was identified during a study of T cell repertoires in cytomegalovirus infection. Study as a whole: TCR beta signatures that were public indicated CMV infection and matching HLA type. Broader study findings: Ex vivo responses were dominated by HLA-C-restricted CMV-specific TCR beta clonotypes.

A single record per CDR3 protein comes from TCRdb applying MiXCR to the reads. Altogether about 300,000 distinct CDR3 sequences are present, roughly 9.3% being singletons, with the ten largest covering approximately 2.4%. This clonotype was detected only a few times. Its antigen remains unknown. The sequence was collected from a human donor in good health (CMV status not recorded). Some clones in this sample may be carry-over from other donors' samples. Sequencing was performed on PBMCs.

CDR3 in amino acids: CSAFPGLAGNEQFF. CDR3 in DNA: TGCAGTGCTTTCCCGGGACTAGCGGGAAATGAGCAGTTCTTC. This chain joins TRBV20-1 and TRBJ2-1, with TRBD2 identical over 13 bases. The length of the CDR3 is 14 residues. The trim removed 5 bases at V and 7 bases at J, leaving 5 bases unmatched. In germline, CDR1 is DFQATT, CDR2 SNEGSKA (reference sequence).